This is a list of T cell receptor beta chains from one sample in a study of T cells in tuberculosis. Generated by immunoSEQ multiplex PCR, the TCRdb table keeps only in-frame clones and is missing some. The table records about 43,000 clones, around 95% of them present only once. Sample: PBMCs. The receptors were sampled from a donor aged 10-29 years with latent tuberculosis or without tuberculosis infection. CDR3s include the opening cysteine and the closing phenylalanine or tryptophan. The D gene is left open where the match is weak. The listing skips clone size in some rows; elsewhere it reads once, few, many or a size class.

v_gene,j_gene,d_gene,abundance,len,CDR3aa,CDR3nt
TRBV30,TRBJ1-1,NA,NA,10,CAWSNTEAFF,TGTGCCTGGTCTAATACTGAAGCTTTCTTT
TRBV5-4,TRBJ1-1,NA,NA,17,CASSLYDGLRMNTEAFF,TGTGCCAGCAGCTTGTACGACGGATTGCGGATGAACACTGAAGCTTTCTTT
TRBV6-5,TRBJ2-7,NA,NA,15,CASRGDRGPWPEQYF,TGTGCCAGCAGGGGTGACAGAGGCCCGTGGCCGGAGCAGTACTTC
TRBV9,TRBJ2-5,TRBD2,NA,19,CASSVGLAGGQGLGETQYF,TGTGCCAGCAGCGTCGGACTAGCGGGGGGACAAGGGTTAGGAGAGACCCAGTACTTC
TRBV7-9,TRBJ1-2,NA,NA,16,CASSPLAQPNNYGYTF,TGTGCCAGCAGCCCCTTGGCACAGCCAAATAACTATGGCTACACCTTC
TRBV30,TRBJ1-2,TRBD1,NA,16,CAWTRGRRGVHYGYTF,TGTGCCTGGACCCGTGGGCGCAGGGGGGTACACTATGGCTACACCTTC
TRBV18,TRBJ2-7,NA,NA,15,CASSPPSGRGNEQYF,TGTGCCAGCTCACCACCGTCTGGCAGGGGAAACGAGCAGTACTTC
TRBV14,TRBJ2-3,TRBD2,NA,17,CASSQEFGLAGGDTQYF,TGTGCCAGCAGCCAAGAATTTGGACTAGCGGGGGGAGATACGCAGTATTTT
TRBV27,TRBJ2-5,NA,NA,14,CASSLYGLTETQYF,TGTGCCAGCAGTTTATACGGGTTGACAGAGACCCAGTACTTC
TRBV7-9,TRBJ2-3,NA,NA,15,CASTYTASLADTQYF,TGTGCCAGCACCTATACCGCCTCGTTAGCAGATACGCAGTATTTT
TRBV30,TRBJ2-4,NA,NA,10,CAWHGHTVHF,TGTGCCTGGCATGGACATACCGTACACTTC
TRBV19,TRBJ2-7,TRBD2,once,15,CASSPGTSGGNEQYF,TGTGCCAGTAGTCCGGGGACTAGCGGGGGCAACGAGCAGTACTTC
TRBV5-6,TRBJ2-6,NA,NA,16,CASSRDTTLAANVLTF,TGTGCCAGCAGCCGTGACACGACACTGGCGGCCAACGTCCTGACTTTC
TRBV5-1,TRBJ1-4,NA,NA,15,CASSLLDSTNEKLFF,TGCGCCAGCAGCTTGCTAGATTCAACTAATGAAAAACTGTTTTTT
TRBV7-9,TRBJ2-2,NA,NA,13,CASSPQYTGELFF,TGTGCCAGCAGCCCCCAGTACACCGGGGAGCTGTTTTTT
TRBV12-2,TRBJ1-2,NA,NA,17,CASRLVSPPSLVYYHTF,TGTGCAAGTCGCTTAGTCTCCCCCCCCTCGTTGGTATACTACCACACCTTC
TRBV5-6,TRBJ2-7,NA,NA,14,CASTLEGRTYEQYF,TGTGCCAGCACCTTGGAGGGGAGGACCTACGAGCAGTACTTC
TRBV7-3,TRBJ2-5,TRBD2,NA,14,CASSLTSGGETQYF,TGTGCCAGCAGCTTAACGTCCGGGGGGGAGACCCAGTACTTC
TRBV7-9,TRBJ1-1,NA,NA,14,CASSLVAPNTEAFF,TGTGCCAGCAGCTTAGTGGCACCGAACACTGAAGCTTTCTTT
TRBV19,TRBJ1-1,NA,NA,12,CASRTLRMEAFF,TGTGCCAGTAGGACGTTGAGGATGGAAGCTTTCTTT